The TCR beta chain under discussion was sequenced for a study of T-cell memory formation after mild COVID-19. Study-level information: TCR clusters mostly belonged to single donors.

In regard to this clonotype: The antigen is not known.

Broader study findings: While clones contracting from day 15 to 85 were balanced between CD4 and CD8, later expanders leaned CD4+.

TCRdb analysed the 5' RACE reads with MiXCR anew, one entry per CDR3 protein. Of roughly 45,000 distinct CDR3 sequences listed, roughly a quarter are singletons. Sequenced input: PBMCs or a T cell subset sorted from them (not recorded which). The source of this sequence is a man between 18 and 29 years old who had mild COVID-19 (a few samples of this study predate the infection). Cell type and time point are not known.

This CDR3 reads CASSSGQGGDGYTF. CDR3 nucleotides: TGTGCCAGCAGTTCGGGACAGGGAGGAGATGGCTACACCTTC. The rearrangement uses TRBV12-3 or TRBV12-4 and TRBJ1-2; 9 nucleotides agree with TRBD1. V shed 4 bases and J 6 bases; nucleotides not matched to a gene: 6. The CDR3 runs 14 residues.